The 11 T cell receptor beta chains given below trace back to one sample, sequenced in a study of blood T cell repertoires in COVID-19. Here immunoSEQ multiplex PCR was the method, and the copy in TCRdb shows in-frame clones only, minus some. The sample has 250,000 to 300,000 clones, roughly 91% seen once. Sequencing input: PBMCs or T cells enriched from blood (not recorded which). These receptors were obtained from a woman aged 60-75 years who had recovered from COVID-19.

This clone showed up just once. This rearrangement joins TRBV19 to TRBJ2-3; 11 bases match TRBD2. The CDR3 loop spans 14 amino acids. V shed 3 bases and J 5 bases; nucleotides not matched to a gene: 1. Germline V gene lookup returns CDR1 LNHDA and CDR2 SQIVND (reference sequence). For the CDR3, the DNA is TGTGCCAGTAGTATGACTAGCGGGGAAGATACGCAGTATTTT. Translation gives CASSMTSGEDTQYF.

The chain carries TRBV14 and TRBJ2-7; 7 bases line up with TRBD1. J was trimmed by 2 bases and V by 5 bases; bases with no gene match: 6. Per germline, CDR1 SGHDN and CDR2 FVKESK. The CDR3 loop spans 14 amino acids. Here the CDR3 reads CASSKGQTTYEQYF. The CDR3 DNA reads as TGTGCCAGCAGCAAGGGACAGACTACCTACGAGCAGTACTTC. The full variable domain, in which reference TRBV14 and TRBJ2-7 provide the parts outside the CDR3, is EAGVTQFPSHSVIEKGQTVTLRCDPISGHDNLYWYRRVMGKEIKFLLHFVKESKQDESGMPNNRFLAERTGGTYSTLKVQPAELEDSGVYFCASSKGQTTYEQYFGPGTRLTVT.

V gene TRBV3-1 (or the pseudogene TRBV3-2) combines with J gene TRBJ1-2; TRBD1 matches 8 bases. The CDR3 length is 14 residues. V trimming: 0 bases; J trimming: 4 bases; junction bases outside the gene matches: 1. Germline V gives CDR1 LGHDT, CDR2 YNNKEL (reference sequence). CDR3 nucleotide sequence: TGTGCCAGCAGCCAAGATGACAGGGGCTATGGCTACACCTTC. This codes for CASSQDDRGYGYTF.

In nucleotides, the CDR3 is TGCGCCAGCAGCCCCGGGGGACAGGGCGGACCTTCACCCCTCCACTTT. This gives the protein CASSPGGQGGPSPLHF. V gene TRBV5-1 combines with J gene TRBJ1-6; 9 bases align to TRBD1. The CDR3 contains 16 residues. Looked up from germline, CDR1 is SGHRS and CDR2 is YFSETQ. Trimming at V came to 4 bases and at J to 9 bases, leaving 11 bases not matched to a gene.

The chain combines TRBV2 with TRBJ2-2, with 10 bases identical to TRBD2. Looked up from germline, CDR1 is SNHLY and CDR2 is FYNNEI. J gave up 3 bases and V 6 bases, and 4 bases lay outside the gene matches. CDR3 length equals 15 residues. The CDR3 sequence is CASRRSGGDTGELFF. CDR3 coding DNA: TGTGCCAGCAGAAGAAGCGGGGGGGACACCGGGGAGCTGTTTTTT.

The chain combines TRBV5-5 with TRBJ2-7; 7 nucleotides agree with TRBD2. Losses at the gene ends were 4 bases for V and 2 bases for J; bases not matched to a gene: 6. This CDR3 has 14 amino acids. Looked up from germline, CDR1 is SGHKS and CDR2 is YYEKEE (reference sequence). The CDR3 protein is CASSPAGNAYEQYF. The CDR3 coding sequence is TGTGCCAGCAGCCCAGCGGGGAACGCCTACGAGCAGTACTTC.

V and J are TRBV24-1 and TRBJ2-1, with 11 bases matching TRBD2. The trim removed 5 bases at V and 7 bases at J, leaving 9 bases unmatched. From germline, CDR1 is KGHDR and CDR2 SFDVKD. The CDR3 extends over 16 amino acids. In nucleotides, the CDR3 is TGTGCCACCAGTGGAGTGACTAGCGGGATTGTGAATGAGCAGTTCTTC. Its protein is CATSGVTSGIVNEQFF.

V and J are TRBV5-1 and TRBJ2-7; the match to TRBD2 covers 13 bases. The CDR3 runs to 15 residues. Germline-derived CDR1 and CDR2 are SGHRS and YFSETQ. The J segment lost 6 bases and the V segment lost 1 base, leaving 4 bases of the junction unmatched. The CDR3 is CASSLRLAGGAEQYF. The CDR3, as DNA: TGCGCCAGCAGCTTGCGACTAGCGGGAGGAGCCGAGCAGTACTTC.

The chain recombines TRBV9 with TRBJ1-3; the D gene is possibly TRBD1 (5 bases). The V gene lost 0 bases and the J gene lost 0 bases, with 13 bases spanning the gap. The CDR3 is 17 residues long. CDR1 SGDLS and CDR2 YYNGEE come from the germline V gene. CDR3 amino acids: CASSVVPDMYSGNTIYF. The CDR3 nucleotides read TGTGCCAGCAGCGTAGTTCCGGACATGTACTCTGGAAACACCATATATTTT.

CDR3 DNA sequence: TGTGCCTGCGCCCAGGGAAGGCGTTCTGGCTACACCTTC. Translated: CACAQGRRSGYTF. The rearrangement joins TRBV28 to TRBJ1-2, with D maybe TRBD1 (5 bases). Germline CDR1 and CDR2: MDHEN and SYDVKM. The CDR3 is 13 residues long. Trimming pared 11 bases from V and 7 bases from J, leaving 20 bases between.

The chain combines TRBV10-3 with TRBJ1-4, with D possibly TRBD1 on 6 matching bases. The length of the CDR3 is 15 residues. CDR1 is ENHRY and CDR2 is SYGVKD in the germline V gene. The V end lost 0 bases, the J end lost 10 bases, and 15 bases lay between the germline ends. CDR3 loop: CAISESTSTGRKLFF. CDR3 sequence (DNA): TGTGCCATCAGTGAGTCGACAAGTACAGGGAGAAAACTGTTTTTT.